The 21 T cell receptor beta chains below come from one sample, sequenced in a study of blood T cell repertoires in COVID-19. Clones were read by immunoSEQ multiplex PCR, and TCRdb kept only the in-frame ones, dropping some. The sample includes 200,000 to 300,000 clones, 92% of them seen just once. Sequencing was performed on peripheral blood. Receptors were obtained from a man aged 30 to 39 with COVID-19, enrolled during active disease.

A single count supports this clone. The gene calls are TRBV12-3 or TRBV12-4 and TRBJ1-3, with 8 positions matching TRBD1. Unmatched junction bases numbered 4, after V lost 11 bases and J lost 1 base. The CDR3 sequence is 13 residues long. The CDR3 region has the DNA TGTGCCGGACAGGGAATTTCTGGAAACACCATATATTTT. Translation gives CAGQGISGNTIYF.

The chain uses TRBV4-1 and TRBJ1-4; D remains ambiguous. The V and J ends lost 2 bases and 7 bases respectively, with 8 bases between them. The CDR3 loop spans 13 amino acids. Germline V gives CDR1 MGHRA, CDR2 YSYEKL. CDR3 residues: CASSQWRGEKLFF. CDR3 nucleotides: TGCGCCAGCAGCCAATGGCGGGGTGAAAAACTGTTTTTT.

The chain links TRBV6-2 or TRBV6-3 to TRBJ2-3; 8 bases map to TRBD2. The CDR3 totals 18 residues. Germline V gene sequence: CDR1 MNHEY, CDR2 SVGEGT. Trimming at V came to 3 bases and at J to 0 bases, leaving 11 bases not matched to a gene. CDR3 region: CASSYLLGRGDSTDTQYF. CDR3 DNA: TGTGCCAGCAGTTATCTCCTGGGGCGGGGGGATAGCACAGATACGCAGTATTTT.

The rearrangement joins TRBV9 to TRBJ2-2; D possibly corresponds to TRBD1 (5 bases). Germline loops: CDR1 SGDLS, CDR2 YYNGEE. V was clipped by 5 bases and J by 4 bases, with 9 bases between them. This CDR3 has 13 residues. The CDR3: CASRQVITGELFF. The CDR3 region has the DNA TGTGCCAGCAGACAGGTGATCACCGGGGAGCTGTTTTTT.

The chain carries TRBV5-1 and TRBJ1-2; the match to TRBD1 covers 9 bases. Germline V lookup: CDR1 SGHRS, CDR2 YFSETQ. The V segment lost 4 bases and the J segment 3 bases; nucleotides outside the gene matches: 4. This CDR3 contains 14 residues. In DNA, the CDR3 is TGCGCCAGCAGCCGGACAGGGGAACACTATGGCTACACCTTC. Its protein is CASSRTGEHYGYTF.

CDR3 protein: CASSSAGGGESPFTEAFF. DNA for the CDR3: TGTGCCAGCAGCTCCGCGGGAGGGGGAGAAAGCCCGTTCACTGAAGCTTTCTTT. V gene TRBV7-6 combines with J gene TRBJ1-1, with D possibly TRBD1 on 6 matching bases. V was cut by 4 bases and J by 4 bases, with 25 bases left in between. Germline-derived CDR1 and CDR2 are SGHVS and FNYEAQ. This CDR3 has 18 residues.

This sequence joins TRBV24-1 and TRBJ2-5; TRBD2 is a possible D gene (5 bases). The CDR3 length is 13 residues. The V gene lost 2 bases and the J gene lost 3 bases, with 6 bases spanning the gap. Germline CDR1 KGHDR, CDR2 SFDVKD. The DNA of the CDR3 is TGTGCCACCAGTGATTCGGGAAAAGAGACCCAGTACTTC. It yields the protein CATSDSGKETQYF.

The rearrangement links TRBV10-3 to TRBJ1-2, with TRBD1 matching 7 bases. The CDR3 has 14 residues. The ends lost 7 bases at V and 7 bases at J; junction bases unmatched: 12. CDR1 is ENHRY, CDR2 SYGVKD, per germline. DNA for the CDR3: TGTGCCATCACCGATGACAGGGAACTAAGTGGCTACACCTTC. It encodes CAITDDRELSGYTF.

CDR3 nucleotides: TGTGCCAGCAGTGGTGAGGGTATAGGGCCCCAGCATTTT. It translates to CASSGEGIGPQHF. This rearrangement joins TRBV2 to TRBJ1-5; no clear D. Germline V gives CDR1 SNHLY, CDR2 FYNNEI. There are 13 residues in the CDR3. V lost 4 bases, J lost 9 bases, and 13 bases lay in between.

This chain uses TRBV5-4 with TRBJ1-6; tentatively, D is TRBD1 (6 bases). V dropped 3 bases and J dropped 9 bases, with 16 bases sitting between them. CDR1 and CDR2 from the germline V gene are SGHNT and YYREEE (reference sequence). There are 15 residues in the CDR3. CDR3 in DNA: TGTGCCAGCAGCTCCAAGACAGGTAGCATTTCACCCCTCCACTTT. Protein sequence: CASSSKTGSISPLHF.

This chain connects TRBV2 to TRBJ2-1; a weak D match, TRBD2 (6 bases). With 6 bases removed from V and 0 bases from J, the gap between germline ends came to 12 bases. The CDR3 runs to 15 residues. Germline V gene data show CDR1 as SNHLY and CDR2 as FYNNEI. DNA for the CDR3: TGTGCCAGCAGCCTCGGGGGTTTCTCCTACAATGAGCAGTTCTTC. Encoded protein: CASSLGGFSYNEQFF.

The chain has TRBV6-6 and TRBJ2-2; 7 nucleotides align to TRBD1. CDR1 and CDR2 from the germline V gene are MNHNY and SVGAGI (reference sequence). The CDR3 is 15 residues long. V lost 2 bases, J lost 4 bases, and 4 bases stayed unmatched. CDR3 nucleotide sequence: TGTGCCAGCAGTTACACCGGGACAGCCACCGGGGAGCTGTTTTTT. Translating gives CASSYTGTATGELFF.

This clone was recorded a few times. The chain's CDR3 is CSARGPNGYTF. The CDR3 coding sequence is TGCAGTGCTAGGGGCCCTAATGGCTACACCTTC. V usage is TRBV20-1 and J usage is TRBJ1-2; D is unresolved. The V gene's germline CDR1 is DFQATT and CDR2 SNEGSKA (reference sequence). V was pared by 3 bases and J by 6 bases, with 8 bases between. This CDR3 has 11 amino acids.

CDR3 sequence (DNA): TGCAGCGTTGAGGGGGGGACCACAGATACGCAGTATTTT. Translated: CSVEGGTTDTQYF. The chain is built from TRBV29-1 and TRBJ2-3, with 7 nucleotides matching TRBD2. The CDR3 is 13 amino acids. Germline trimming cut 3 bases from V and 2 bases from J; bases unmatched to any gene: 2. From germline, CDR1 is SQVTM and CDR2 ANQGSEA.

Concerning this clone: Other DNA sequences within the sample encode an identical CDR3. The chain joins TRBV19 to TRBJ2-7; 9 positions match TRBD1. The V and J ends lost 5 bases and 4 bases, in that order; junction bases with no gene match: 3. The CDR3 length is 13 residues. The germline V gene encodes CDR1 LNHDA and CDR2 SQIVND (reference sequence). DNA of the CDR3: TGTGCCAGTAGTGCCGGACAGGGGTACGAGCAGTACTTC. Translating it yields CASSAGQGYEQYF.

The chain links TRBV3-1 (or the pseudogene TRBV3-2) to TRBJ1-2; D is undetermined. Germline CDR1 LGHDT, CDR2 YNNKEL (reference sequence). The ends were cut back, 4 bases at V and 7 bases at J, with 13 bases in the middle. The CDR3 is 13 residues long. The CDR3 region has the DNA TGTGCCAGCAGCCCCCGAGGTTCGTTTGGCTACACCTTC. This translates into CASSPRGSFGYTF.

The J gene is TRBJ1-2, the V gene TRBV12-3 or TRBV12-4, with a possible D match to TRBD1 (5 bases). The CDR3 is made up of 13 amino acids. V lost 5 bases, J lost 3 bases, and 10 bases lay in between. The CDR3 region is CASSVTAHYGYTF. The DNA for the CDR3 is TGTGCCAGCAGTGTGACAGCGCACTATGGCTACACCTTC.

This clone was found once. The chain is built from TRBV6-5 and TRBJ1-6, with no clear D. The CDR3 totals 14 residues. V lost 0 bases, J lost 6 bases, and 6 bases lay in between. Germline CDR1 reads MNHEY; CDR2 reads SVGAGI. CDR3: CASSYSNSNSPLHF. Written as DNA, the CDR3 is TGTGCCAGCAGTTACTCGAACAGTAATTCACCCCTCCACTTT.

The chain carries TRBV4-1 and TRBJ1-4; 7 positions match TRBD1. In germline, CDR1 is MGHRA, CDR2 YSYEKL. The CDR3 sequence is 15 residues long. V lost 4 bases to trimming and J lost 8 bases; unmatched junction nucleotides: 10. This CDR3 reads CASSLNRQGREKLFF. CDR3 bases: TGCGCCAGCAGCCTGAACCGACAGGGCAGAGAAAAACTGTTTTTT.

The chain combines TRBV6-5 with TRBJ2-2; D ambiguous. V was cut by 7 bases and J by 4 bases, with 16 bases left in between. Germline CDR1 and CDR2: MNHEY and SVGAGI. The CDR3 has 15 amino acids. In DNA form, the CDR3 reads TGTGCCAGCATCTCTTACAGCCGTGGCACCGGGGAGCTGTTTTTT. Amino acid sequence: CASISYSRGTGELFF.

The chain is built from TRBV3-1 (or the pseudogene TRBV3-2) and TRBJ2-3, with TRBD1 matching over 9 bases. There are 18 residues in the CDR3. Germline V gene lookup returns CDR1 LGHDT and CDR2 YNNKEL (reference sequence). Trimming removed 3 bases from V and 1 base from J; junction bases left unmatched: 11. The CDR3 reads CASSQGGQGPRGTDTQYF. The CDR3 coding sequence is TGTGCCAGCAGCCAGGGGGGACAGGGACCCCGTGGCACAGATACGCAGTATTTT.